Listed below are T cell receptor beta chains from one sample, sequenced in a study of identical twins. TCRdb redid the calling of the 5' RACE reads with MiXCR, one entry per CDR3 protein. The profile shows 520,000 or so distinct CDR3 sequences, 22% of them singletons. The sample was also reused in another study, on T cells expressing NK-cell markers.

Sequencing used CD4+ T cells sorted from blood. All receptors derive from a woman aged 18-35 years in good health. Both conserved end residues are part of each CDR3. D genes are given only for firm matches. Size values are once, few and many counts, or a class for expanded clones, and some rows have none.

v_call,j_call,clone_size,d_call,cdr3_aa,cdr3_nt
TRBV27,TRBJ1-1,.,TRBD1,CASSPRTGMNTEAFF,TGTGCCAGCAGTCCTCGGACAGGGATGAACACTGAAGCTTTCTTT
TRBV5-5,TRBJ2-1,few,TRBD2,CASSQNVLAGSYNEQFF,TGTGCCAGCAGCCAAAATGTTCTAGCGGGGTCATACAATGAGCAGTTCTTC
TRBV28,TRBJ1-6,.,.,CASSLKGAALHF,TGTGCCAGCAGTTTAAAAGGGGCGGCCCTCCACTTT
TRBV28,TRBJ2-5,many,TRBD2,CASSPGTSGQETQYF,TGTGCCAGCAGTCCCGGGACTAGCGGCCAAGAGACCCAGTACTTT
TRBV5-6,TRBJ2-5,.,TRBD1,CASSLAQGVKETQYF,TGTGCCAGCAGCTTGGCTCAGGGGGTGAAAGAGACCCAGTACTTC
TRBV9,TRBJ1-1,few,TRBD1,CASSRTGGLGQTEAFF,TGTGCCAGCAGCCGGACAGGGGGCCTGGGGCAAACTGAAGCTTTCTTT
TRBV30,TRBJ2-1,.,TRBD2,CAGSPGSGSTGEQFF,TGTGCCGGATCCCCTGGCAGCGGGAGTACAGGTGAGCAGTTCTTC
TRBV7-9,TRBJ2-1,few,.,CASSLGTDNEQFF,TGTGCCAGCAGCTTAGGGACAGATAATGAGCAGTTCTTC
TRBV6-1,TRBJ1-2,few,TRBD1,CASRDRATNYGYTF,TGTGCCAGCAGAGACAGGGCAACTAACTATGGCTACACCTTC
TRBV12-3/TRBV12-4,TRBJ1-6,.,TRBD1,CASSFGDRGASPLHF,TGTGCCAGCAGTTTCGGAGACAGGGGGGCTTCACCCCTCCACTTT
TRBV10-3,TRBJ1-1,.,.,CAISDRGLDTEAFF,TGTGCCATCAGTGATCGGGGGTTGGACACTGAAGCTTTCTTT
TRBV20-1,TRBJ2-1,.,TRBD2,CSAGTSGVYNEQFF,TGCAGTGCTGGGACTAGCGGGGTCTACAATGAGCAGTTCTTC
TRBV20-1,TRBJ2-5,.,TRBD2,CSASRGGFQETQYF,TGCAGTGCTAGTAGGGGAGGGTTCCAAGAGACCCAGTACTTC
TRBV6-5,TRBJ2-1,.,TRBD2,CASSYSASGRNEQFF,TGTGCCAGCAGTTACTCTGCGAGCGGGAGGAATGAGCAGTTCTTC
TRBV2,TRBJ2-1,.,TRBD2,CASSELAAPYNEQFF,TGTGCCAGCAGTGAACTAGCGGCCCCCTACAATGAGCAGTTCTTC
TRBV5-1,TRBJ2-7,many,TRBD2,CASSLGGLAYEQYF,TGTGCCAGCAGCTTAGGGGGACTAGCCTACGAGCAGTACTTC
TRBV10-3,TRBJ1-1,few,.,CAISESMANTEAFF,TGTGCCATCAGTGAGTCTATGGCTAACACTGAAGCTTTCTTT
TRBV18,TRBJ1-1,few,.,CASSPPSRPMNTEAFF,TGTGCCAGCTCACCACCGTCCAGACCCATGAACACTGAAGCTTTCTTT
TRBV5-1,TRBJ2-5,few,TRBD1,CASSFRQGETQYF,TGCGCCAGCAGCTTCCGACAGGGGGAGACCCAGTACTTC
TRBV12-3/TRBV12-4,TRBJ2-6,many,.,CASSLWSSGANVLTF,TGTGCCAGCAGTTTATGGAGCTCTGGGGCCAACGTCCTGACTTTC
TRBV20-1,TRBJ2-1,.,.,CSARGSNEQFF,TGCAGTGCTAGAGGCAGCAATGAGCAGTTCTTC
TRBV9,TRBJ1-4,few,.,CASSPEGRGKLFF,TGTGCCAGCAGCCCCGAAGGGAGAGGAAAACTGTTTTTT